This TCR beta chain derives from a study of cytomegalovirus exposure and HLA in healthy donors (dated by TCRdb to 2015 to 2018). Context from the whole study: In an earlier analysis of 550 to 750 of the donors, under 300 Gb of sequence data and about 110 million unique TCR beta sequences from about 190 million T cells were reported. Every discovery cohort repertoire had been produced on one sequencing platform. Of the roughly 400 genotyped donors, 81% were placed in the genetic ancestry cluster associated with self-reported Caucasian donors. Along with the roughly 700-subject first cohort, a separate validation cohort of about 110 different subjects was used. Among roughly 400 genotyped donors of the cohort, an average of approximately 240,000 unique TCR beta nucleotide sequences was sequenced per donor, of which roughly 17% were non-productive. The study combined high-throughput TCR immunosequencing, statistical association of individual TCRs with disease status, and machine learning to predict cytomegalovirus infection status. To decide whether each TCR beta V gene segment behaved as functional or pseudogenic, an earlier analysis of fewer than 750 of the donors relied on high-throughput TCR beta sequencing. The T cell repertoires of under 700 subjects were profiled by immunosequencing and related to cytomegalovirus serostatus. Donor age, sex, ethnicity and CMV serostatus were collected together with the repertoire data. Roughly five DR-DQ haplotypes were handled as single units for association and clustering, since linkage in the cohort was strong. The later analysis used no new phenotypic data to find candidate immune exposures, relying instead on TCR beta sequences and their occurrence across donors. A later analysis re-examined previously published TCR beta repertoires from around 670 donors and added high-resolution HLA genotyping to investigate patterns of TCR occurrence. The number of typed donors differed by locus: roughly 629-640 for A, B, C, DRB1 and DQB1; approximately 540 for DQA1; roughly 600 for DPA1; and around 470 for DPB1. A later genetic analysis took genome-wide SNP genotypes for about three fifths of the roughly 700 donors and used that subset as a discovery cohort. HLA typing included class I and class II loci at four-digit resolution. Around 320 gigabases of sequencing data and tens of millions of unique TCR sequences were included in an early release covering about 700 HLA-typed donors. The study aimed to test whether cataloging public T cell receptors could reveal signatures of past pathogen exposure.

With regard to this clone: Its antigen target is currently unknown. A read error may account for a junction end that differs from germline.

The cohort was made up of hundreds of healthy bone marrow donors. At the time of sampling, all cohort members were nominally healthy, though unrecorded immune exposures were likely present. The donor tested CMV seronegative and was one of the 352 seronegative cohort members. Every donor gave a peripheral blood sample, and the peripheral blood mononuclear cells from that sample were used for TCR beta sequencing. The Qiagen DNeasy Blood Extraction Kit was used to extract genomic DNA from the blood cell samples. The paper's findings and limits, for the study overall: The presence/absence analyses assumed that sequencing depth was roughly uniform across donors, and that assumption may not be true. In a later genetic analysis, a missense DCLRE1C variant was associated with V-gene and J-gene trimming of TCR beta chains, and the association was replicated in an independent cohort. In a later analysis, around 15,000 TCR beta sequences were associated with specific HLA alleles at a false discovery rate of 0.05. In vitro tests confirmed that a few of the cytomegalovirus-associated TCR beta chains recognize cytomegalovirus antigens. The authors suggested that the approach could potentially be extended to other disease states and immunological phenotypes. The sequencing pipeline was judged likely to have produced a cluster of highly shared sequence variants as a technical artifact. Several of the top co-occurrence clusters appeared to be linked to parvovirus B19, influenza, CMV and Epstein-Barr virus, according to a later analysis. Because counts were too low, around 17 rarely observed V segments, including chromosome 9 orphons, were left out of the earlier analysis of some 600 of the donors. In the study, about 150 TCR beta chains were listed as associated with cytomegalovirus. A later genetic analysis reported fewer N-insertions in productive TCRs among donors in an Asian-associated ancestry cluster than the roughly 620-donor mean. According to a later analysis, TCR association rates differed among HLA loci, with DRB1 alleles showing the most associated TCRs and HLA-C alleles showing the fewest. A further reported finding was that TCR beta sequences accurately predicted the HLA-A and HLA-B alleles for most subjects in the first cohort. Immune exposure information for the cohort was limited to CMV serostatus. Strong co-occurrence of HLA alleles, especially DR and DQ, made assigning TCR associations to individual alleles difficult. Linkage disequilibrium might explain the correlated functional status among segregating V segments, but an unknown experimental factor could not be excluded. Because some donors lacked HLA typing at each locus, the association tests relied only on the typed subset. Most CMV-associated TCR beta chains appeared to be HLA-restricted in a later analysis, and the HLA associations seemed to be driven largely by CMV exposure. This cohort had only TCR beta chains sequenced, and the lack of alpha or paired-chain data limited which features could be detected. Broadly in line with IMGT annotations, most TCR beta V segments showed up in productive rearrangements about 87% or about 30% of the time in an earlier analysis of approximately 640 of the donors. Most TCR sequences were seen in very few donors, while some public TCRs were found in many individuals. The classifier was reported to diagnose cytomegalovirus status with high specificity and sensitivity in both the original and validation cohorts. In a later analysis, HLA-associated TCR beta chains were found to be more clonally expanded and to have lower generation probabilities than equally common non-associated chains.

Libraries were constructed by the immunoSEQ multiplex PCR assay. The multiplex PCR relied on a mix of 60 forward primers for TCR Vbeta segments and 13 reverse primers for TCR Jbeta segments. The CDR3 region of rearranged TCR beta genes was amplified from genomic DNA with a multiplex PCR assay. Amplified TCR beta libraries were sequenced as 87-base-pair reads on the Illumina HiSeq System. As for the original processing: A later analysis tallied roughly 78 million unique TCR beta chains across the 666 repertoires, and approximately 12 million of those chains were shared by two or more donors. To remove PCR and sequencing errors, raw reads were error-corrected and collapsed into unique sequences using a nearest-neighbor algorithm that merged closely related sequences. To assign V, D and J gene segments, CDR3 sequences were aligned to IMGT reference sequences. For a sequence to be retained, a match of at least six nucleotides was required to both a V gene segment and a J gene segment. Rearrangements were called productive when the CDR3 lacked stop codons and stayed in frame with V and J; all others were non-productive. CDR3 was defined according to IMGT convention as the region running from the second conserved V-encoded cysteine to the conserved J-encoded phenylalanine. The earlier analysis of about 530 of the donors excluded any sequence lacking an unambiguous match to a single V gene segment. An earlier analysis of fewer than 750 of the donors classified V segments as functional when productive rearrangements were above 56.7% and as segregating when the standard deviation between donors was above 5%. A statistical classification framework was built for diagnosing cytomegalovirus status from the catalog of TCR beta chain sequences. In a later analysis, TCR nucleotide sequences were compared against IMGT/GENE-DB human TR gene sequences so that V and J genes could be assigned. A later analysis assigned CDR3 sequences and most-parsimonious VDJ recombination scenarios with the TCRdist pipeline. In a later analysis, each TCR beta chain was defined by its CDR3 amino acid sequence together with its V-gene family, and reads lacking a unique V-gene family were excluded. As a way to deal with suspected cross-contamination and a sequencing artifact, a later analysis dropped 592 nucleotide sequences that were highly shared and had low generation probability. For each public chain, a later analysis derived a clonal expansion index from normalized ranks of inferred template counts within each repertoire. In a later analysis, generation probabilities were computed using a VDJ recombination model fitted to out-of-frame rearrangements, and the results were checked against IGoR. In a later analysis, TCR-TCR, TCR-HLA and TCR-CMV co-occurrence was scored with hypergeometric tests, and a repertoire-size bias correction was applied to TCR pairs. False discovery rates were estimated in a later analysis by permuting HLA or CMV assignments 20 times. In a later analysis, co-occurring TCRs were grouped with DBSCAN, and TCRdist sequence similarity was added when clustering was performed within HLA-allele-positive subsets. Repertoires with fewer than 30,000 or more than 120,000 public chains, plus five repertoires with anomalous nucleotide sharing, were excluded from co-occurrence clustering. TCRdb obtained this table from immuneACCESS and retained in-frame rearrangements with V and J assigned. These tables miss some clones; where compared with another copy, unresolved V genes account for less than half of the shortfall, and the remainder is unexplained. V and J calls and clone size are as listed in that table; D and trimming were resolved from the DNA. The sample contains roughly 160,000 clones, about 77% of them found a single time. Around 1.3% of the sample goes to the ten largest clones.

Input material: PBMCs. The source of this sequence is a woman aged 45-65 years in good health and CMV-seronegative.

For the CDR3, the sequence is CASSVAGASTDTQYF. Here is the DNA: TGTGCCAGCAGCGTAGCAGGGGCCTCAACAGATACGCAGTATTTT. The chain is made from TRBV7-2 and TRBJ2-3; the D gene is perhaps TRBD1, on 6 matching bases. CDR1 and CDR2 are read off the germline V gene as SGHTA and FQGNSA. There are 15 amino acids in the CDR3, from cysteine to phenylalanine inclusive. Here the CDR3 DNA is all that survives: 45 bases in frame from base 1.